The 10 T cell receptor beta chains presented below share a single source sample, sequenced in a study of blood T cell repertoires in COVID-19. Sequencing was performed with immunoSEQ multiplex PCR; in TCRdb, only in-frame clones are kept and a portion is missing. The sample carries 240,000 or so clones, more than 75% recorded once. What was sequenced was peripheral blood. The receptors shown here come from a woman in her 40s who had recovered from COVID-19.

The chain carries TRBV7-6 and TRBJ1-2; TRBD1 agrees at 9 bases. V was pared by 4 bases and J by 0 bases, with 15 bases of the junction left unmatched. CDR3 length: 19 amino acids. Germline CDR1 and CDR2: SGHVS and FNYEAQ. The CDR3 coding sequence is TGTGCCAGCAGCTCCCAGCTCCAACAGGGGGCCTTAGCTAACTATGGCTACACCTTC. Translated: CASSSQLQQGALANYGYTF. Using reference TRBV7-6 and TRBJ1-2 for the parts outside the CDR3, the full variable domain is GAGVSQSPRYKVTKRGQDVALRCDPISGHVSLYWYRQALGQGPEFLTYFNYEAQQDKSGLPNDRFSAERPEGSISTLTIQRTEQRDSAMYRCASSSQLQQGALANYGYTFGSGTRLTVV.

V usage is TRBV30 and J usage is TRBJ2-1, with 8 bases matching TRBD2. V shed 3 bases, J shed 8 bases, and the junction held 12 bases outside the gene matches. The CDR3 loop spans 15 amino acids. CDR1 GTSNPN and CDR2 SVGIG come from the germline V gene (reference sequence). Here the CDR3 reads CAWSPPWREVDEQFF. In nucleotides, the CDR3 is TGTGCCTGGAGCCCCCCCTGGCGGGAGGTTGATGAGCAGTTCTTC.

V usage is TRBV7-8 and J usage is TRBJ2-6; D remains ambiguous. V dropped 1 base and J dropped 2 bases, with 6 bases sitting between them. The CDR3 consists of 15 residues. Germline values: CDR1 SGHVS, CDR2 FQNEAQ. CDR3 in amino acids: CASSLGLTGANVLTF. CDR3 bases: TGTGCCAGCAGCTTAGGTTTAACTGGGGCCAACGTCCTGACTTTC.

This clone was counted many times. This sequence joins TRBV18 and TRBJ1-1; 7 nucleotides align to TRBD1. V lost 8 bases to trimming and J lost 4 bases; unmatched junction nucleotides: 1. The germline gives CDR1 KGHSH, CDR2 LQKENI. The CDR3 is 11 residues long. CDR3 nucleotides: TGTGCCAGCCAGGGGGTCACTGAAGCTTTCTTT. Amino acid sequence: CASQGVTEAFF.

J is TRBJ2-6 and V is TRBV9; no definite D call. The CDR3 covers 17 residues. V was shortened by 0 bases and J by 0 bases, with 10 bases between the two germline ends. The germline CDR1 and CDR2 sequences are SGDLS and YYNGEE. Written as DNA, the CDR3 is TGTGCCAGCAGCGTAGTGGCTTCCCCCTCTGGGGCCAACGTCCTGACTTTC. Protein: CASSVVASPSGANVLTF.

The chain combines TRBV6-5 with TRBJ2-1; the match to TRBD1 covers 8 bases. With 6 bases clipped from V and 10 bases from J, the junction kept 11 bases outside the gene matches. The germline gives CDR1 MNHEY, CDR2 SVGAGI. The CDR3 totals 14 residues. The CDR3 bases are TGTGCCAGCAGCCAATCCCAGGGGGCATGGGAGCAGTTCTTC. As protein: CASSQSQGAWEQFF.

The sample holds a few counts of this clone. The chain uses TRBV6-6 and TRBJ1-2, with a possible D match to TRBD1 (5 bases). V was cut by 2 bases and J by 0 bases, with 13 bases left in between. Germline lookup yields CDR1 MNHNY and CDR2 SVGAGI (reference sequence). The CDR3 is 16 amino acids. As DNA, the CDR3 is TGTGCCAGCAGTTACCCTGACCGGGGGGCTAACTATGGCTACACCTTC. Its translation is CASSYPDRGANYGYTF.

The V call is TRBV14, the J call TRBJ1-4; the match to TRBD1 covers 7 bases. CDR3 length: 15 amino acids. In germline, CDR1 is SGHDN, CDR2 FVKESK. J was trimmed by 2 bases and V by 4 bases; bases with no gene match: 4. CDR3 sequence reads: CASSLQGLTNEKLFF. In DNA, the CDR3 is TGTGCCAGCAGCCTACAGGGGCTCACTAATGAAAAACTGTTTTTT.

The table lists this clone with a count of one. The chain links TRBV5-1 to TRBJ2-5; TRBD1 matches 9 bases. CDR3 size: 14 residues. Per the germline V gene, CDR1 is SGHRS and CDR2 is YFSETQ. Unmatched junction bases numbered 12, after V lost 5 bases and J lost 10 bases. CDR3 region: CASRTGTGSQVQYF. In nucleotides, the CDR3 is TGCGCCAGCAGAACCGGGACAGGGTCCCAGGTCCAGTACTTC.

The sample holds a few counts of this clone. The chain employs TRBV5-6 and TRBJ1-4; tentative D call: TRBD1 (6 bases). Trimming pared 4 bases from V and 4 bases from J, leaving 17 bases between. Germline V gene lookup returns CDR1 SGHDT and CDR2 YYEEEE. This CDR3 has 16 residues. The CDR3 protein is CASSAAGQSFNEKLFF. The CDR3 nucleotides read TGTGCCAGCAGCGCGGCCGGACAGTCGTTTAATGAAAAACTGTTTTTT.